Sequencing of this T cell receptor beta chain was carried out in a study of T cell repertoires in cytomegalovirus infection (dated by TCRdb to between 2017 and 2020). Context from the whole study: Recently identified HLA-C-restricted CMV epitopes, whose presentation resists viral immunomodulation, were targeted by peptide stimulations together with well-studied HLA-B-restricted epitopes. Donor HLA type was relevant to the analysis, as public TCR beta signatures indicated carriage of CMV infection together with the matching HLA type.

Points the paper makes about the study in general: In both this cohort and an independent roughly 350-donor cohort, the cumulative frequency of public TCR beta family members distinguished carriers of CMV infection plus the relevant HLA type. The ex vivo response was dominated by HLA-C-restricted CMV-specific TCR beta clonotypes, which also provided the single most frequent clonotype in two of eight donors.

Worth noting for this clonotype: Its antigen remains unidentified. Base qualities are not recorded, but no much larger clone differs from it by a single base.

Counted from cysteine to phenylalanine, this CDR3 has 14 amino acids. Only the CDR3 DNA is retained, 42 bases long and in frame from the first base. The trim is 2 bases for V and 0 bases for J, with a gap of 8 bases between the germline ends. The germline V gene (reference sequence) supplies CDR1 DFQATT and CDR2 SNEGSKA. Sequencer: Illumina HiSeq 1500. TCRdb trimmed public reads at Q25 via fastp, called clones via MiXCR and kept in-frame beta chains. All rows with the same CDR3 protein become a single entry with the most common DNA and genes. The sample table contains fewer than 950,000 distinct CDR3 sequences; only one count was recorded for roughly 33% of them. Clones ranked in the top ten supply about an eighth of the sample. Explained via the paper, the treatment or condition label denotes: in vitro stimulation with specific CMV peptide epitopes to enrich CMV-specific T cells.

The specimen was cultured CD8+ T cells from PBMCs, collected from culture after CMV antigen stimulation. The receptor chain draws on TRBV20-1 and TRBJ2-1; the D gene is not confidently resolved. The TCR was taken from a human donor in good health (CMV status not recorded). Some clones in this sample may be carry-over from other donors' samples. The nucleotide sequence is TGCAGTGCTAGAACAATGGGCTCCTACAATGAGCAGTTCTTC. The resulting protein is CSARTMGSYNEQFF.